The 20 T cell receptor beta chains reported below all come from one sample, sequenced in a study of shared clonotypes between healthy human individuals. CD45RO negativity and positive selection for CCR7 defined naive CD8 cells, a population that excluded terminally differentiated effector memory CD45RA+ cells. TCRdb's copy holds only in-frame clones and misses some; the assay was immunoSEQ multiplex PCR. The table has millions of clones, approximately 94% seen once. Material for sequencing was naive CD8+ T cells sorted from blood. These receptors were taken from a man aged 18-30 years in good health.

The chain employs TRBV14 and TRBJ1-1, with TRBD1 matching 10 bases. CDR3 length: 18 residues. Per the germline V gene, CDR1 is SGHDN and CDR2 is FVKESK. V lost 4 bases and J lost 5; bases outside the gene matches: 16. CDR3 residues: CASSPLERTGGWGTEAFF. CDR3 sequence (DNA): TGTGCCAGCAGCCCCTTAGAGAGGACAGGGGGTTGGGGAACTGAAGCTTTCTTT. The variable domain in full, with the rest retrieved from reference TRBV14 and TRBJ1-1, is EAGVTQFPSHSVIEKGQTVTLRCDPISGHDNLYWYRRVMGKEIKFLLHFVKESKQDESGMPNNRFLAERTGGTYSTLKVQPAELEDSGVYFCASSPLERTGGWGTEAFFGQGTRLTVV.

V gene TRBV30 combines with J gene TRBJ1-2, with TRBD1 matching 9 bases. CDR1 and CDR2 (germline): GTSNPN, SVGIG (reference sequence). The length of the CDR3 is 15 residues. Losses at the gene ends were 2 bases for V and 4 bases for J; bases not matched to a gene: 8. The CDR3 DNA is TGTGCCTGGAGTTCCCCGGACAGGGGAGGCTATGGCTACACCTTC. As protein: CAWSSPDRGGYGYTF.

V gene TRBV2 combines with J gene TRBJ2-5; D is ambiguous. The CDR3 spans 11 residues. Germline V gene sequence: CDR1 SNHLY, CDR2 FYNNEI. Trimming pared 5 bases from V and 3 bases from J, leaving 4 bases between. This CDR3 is CASSWEETQYF. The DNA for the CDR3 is TGTGCCAGCAGTTGGGAAGAGACCCAGTACTTC.

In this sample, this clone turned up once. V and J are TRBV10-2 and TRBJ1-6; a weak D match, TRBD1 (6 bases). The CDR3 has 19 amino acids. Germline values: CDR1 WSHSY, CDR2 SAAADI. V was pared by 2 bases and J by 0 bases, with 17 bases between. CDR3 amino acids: CASSERGGRGSSYNSPLHF. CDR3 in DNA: TGCGCCAGCAGTGAGCGGGGGGGTAGGGGGAGCTCCTATAATTCACCCCTCCACTTT.

In nucleotides, the CDR3 is TGTGCCAGCAGCTTGAAAGGAGTCAATGAAAAACTGTTTTTT. It is translated as CASSLKGVNEKLFF. The chain carries TRBV7-9 and TRBJ1-4, with D uncertain. This CDR3 comprises 14 residues. Between the trimmed V and J ends, which lost 3 bases and 5 bases, there was a span of 10 bases. From germline, CDR1 is SEHNR and CDR2 FQNEAQ (reference sequence). The full variable domain, completed using reference TRBV7-9 and TRBJ1-4, is DTGVSQNPRHKITKRGQNVTFRCDPISEHNRLYWYRQTLGQGPEFLTYFQNEAQLEKSRLLSDRFSAERPKGSFSTLEIQRTEQGDSAMYLCASSLKGVNEKLFFGSGTQLSVL.

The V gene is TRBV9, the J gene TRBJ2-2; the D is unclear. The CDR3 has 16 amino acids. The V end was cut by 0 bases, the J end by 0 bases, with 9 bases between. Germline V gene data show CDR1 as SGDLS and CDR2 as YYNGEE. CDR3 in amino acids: CASSVGGSSNTGELFF. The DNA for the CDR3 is TGTGCCAGCAGCGTAGGTGGCAGTTCGAACACCGGGGAGCTGTTTTTT.

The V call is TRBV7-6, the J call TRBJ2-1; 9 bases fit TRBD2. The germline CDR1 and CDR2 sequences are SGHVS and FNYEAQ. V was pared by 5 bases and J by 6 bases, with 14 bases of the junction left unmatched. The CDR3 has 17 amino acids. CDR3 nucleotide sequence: TGTGCCAGCAGCACGATGCTAGCGGGGCTTACAATCAATGAGCAGTTCTTC. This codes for CASSTMLAGLTINEQFF.

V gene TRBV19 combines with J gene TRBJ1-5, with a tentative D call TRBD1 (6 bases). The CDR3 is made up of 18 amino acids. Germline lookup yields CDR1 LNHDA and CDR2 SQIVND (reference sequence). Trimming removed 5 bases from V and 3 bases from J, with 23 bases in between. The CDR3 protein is CASSAHGTLGIFNQPQHF. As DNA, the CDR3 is TGTGCCAGTAGTGCACATGGGACATTGGGGATCTTCAATCAGCCCCAGCATTTT.

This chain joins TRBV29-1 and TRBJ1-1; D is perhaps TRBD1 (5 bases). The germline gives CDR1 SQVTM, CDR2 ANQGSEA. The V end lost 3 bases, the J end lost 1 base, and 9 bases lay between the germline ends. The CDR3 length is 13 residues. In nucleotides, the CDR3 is TGCAGCGTTGATATAGGACAGAACACTGAAGCTTTCTTT. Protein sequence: CSVDIGQNTEAFF.

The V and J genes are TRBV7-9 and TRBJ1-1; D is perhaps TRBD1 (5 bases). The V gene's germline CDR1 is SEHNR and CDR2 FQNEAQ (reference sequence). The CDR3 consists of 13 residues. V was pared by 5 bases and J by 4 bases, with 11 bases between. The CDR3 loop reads CASSHPGLTEAFF. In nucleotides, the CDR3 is TGTGCCAGCAGCCATCCGGGACTCACTGAAGCTTTCTTT.

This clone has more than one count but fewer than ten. The CDR3 loop is CASSPRGYSNQPQHF. Written as DNA, the CDR3 is TGTGCCAGCAGCCCCCGGGGGTATAGCAATCAGCCCCAGCATTTT. The gene calls are TRBV2 and TRBJ1-5, with D maybe TRBD1 (5 bases). CDR1 and CDR2 from the germline V gene are SNHLY and FYNNEI. V lost 6 bases and J 0 bases, leaving 12 bases between the germline ends. The CDR3 covers 15 residues.

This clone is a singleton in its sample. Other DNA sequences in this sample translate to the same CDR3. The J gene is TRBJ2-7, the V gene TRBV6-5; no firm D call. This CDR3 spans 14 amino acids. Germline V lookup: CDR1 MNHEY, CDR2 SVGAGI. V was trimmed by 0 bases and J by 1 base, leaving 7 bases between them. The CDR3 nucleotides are TGTGCCAGCAGTTACTCGTCGGAGTCCTACGAGCAGTACTTC. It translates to CASSYSSESYEQYF.

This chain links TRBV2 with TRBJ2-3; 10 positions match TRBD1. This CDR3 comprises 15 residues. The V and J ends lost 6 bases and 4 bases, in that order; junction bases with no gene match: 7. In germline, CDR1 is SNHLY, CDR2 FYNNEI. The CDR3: CASSTGQGYSDTQYF. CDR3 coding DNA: TGTGCCAGCAGCACGGGACAGGGGTACTCAGATACGCAGTATTTT.

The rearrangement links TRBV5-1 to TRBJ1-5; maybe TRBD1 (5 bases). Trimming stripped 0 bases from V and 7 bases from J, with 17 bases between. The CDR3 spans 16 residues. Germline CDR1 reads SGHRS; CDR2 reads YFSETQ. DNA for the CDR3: TGCGCCAGCAGCTTGGAAGGGTTGGATGGGGGACAGCCCCAGCATTTT. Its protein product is CASSLEGLDGGQPQHF.

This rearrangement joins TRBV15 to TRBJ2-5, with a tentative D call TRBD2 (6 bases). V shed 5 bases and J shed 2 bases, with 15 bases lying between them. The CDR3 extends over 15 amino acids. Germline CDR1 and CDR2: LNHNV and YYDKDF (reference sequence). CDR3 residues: CATSGGTEGQETQYF. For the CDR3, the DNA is TGTGCCACCAGCGGCGGGACGGAAGGGCAAGAGACCCAGTACTTC.

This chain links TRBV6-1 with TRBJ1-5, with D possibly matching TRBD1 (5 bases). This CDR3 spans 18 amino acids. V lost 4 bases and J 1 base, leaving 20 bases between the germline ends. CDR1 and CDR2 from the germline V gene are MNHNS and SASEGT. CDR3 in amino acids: CASSGGPWDFGSNQPQHF. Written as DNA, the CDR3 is TGTGCCAGCAGTGGGGGACCGTGGGACTTTGGAAGCAATCAGCCCCAGCATTTT.

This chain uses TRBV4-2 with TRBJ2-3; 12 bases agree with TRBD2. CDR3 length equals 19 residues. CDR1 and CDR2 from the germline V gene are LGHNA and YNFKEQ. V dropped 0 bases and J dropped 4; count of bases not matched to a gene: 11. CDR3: CASSQEASGGATVSDTQYF. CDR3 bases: TGTGCCAGCAGCCAAGAGGCTAGCGGGGGGGCGACCGTATCAGATACGCAGTATTTT.

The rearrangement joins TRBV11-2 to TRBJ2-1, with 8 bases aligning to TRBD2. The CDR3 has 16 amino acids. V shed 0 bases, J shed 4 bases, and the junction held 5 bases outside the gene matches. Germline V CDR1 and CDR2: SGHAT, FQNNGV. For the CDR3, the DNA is TGTGCCAGCAGCTTAGAGCGGGAGGTCGTTTACAATGAGCAGTTCTTC. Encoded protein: CASSLEREVVYNEQFF.

Here the CDR3 reads CATSRDLLRARDTQYF. In DNA form, the CDR3 reads TGTGCCACCAGCAGAGATCTGCTCAGAGCCAGAGATACGCAGTATTTT. The chain is built from TRBV15 and TRBJ2-3; D call uncertain. Between the trimmed V and J ends, which lost 0 bases and 5 bases, there was a span of 15 bases. Germline V gene data show CDR1 as LNHNV and CDR2 as YYDKDF (reference sequence). This CDR3 is 16 amino acids long.

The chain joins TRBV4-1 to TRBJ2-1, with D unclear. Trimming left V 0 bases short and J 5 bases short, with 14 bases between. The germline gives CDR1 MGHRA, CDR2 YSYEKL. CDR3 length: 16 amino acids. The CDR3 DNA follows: TGCGCCAGCAGCCAAGATAGAACTTTCCCACACAATGAGCAGTTCTTC. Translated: CASSQDRTFPHNEQFF.